This entry lists 30 T cell receptor beta chains sequenced from one sample in a study of CD8+CD57+ T cells in acquired aplastic anemia. Individuals selected for sequencing had exhibited CD8+CD57+ cell expansion on flow cytometry. Genomic DNA was employed as the template in profiling TCR beta VDJ and CDR3. TCRdb re-derived calls from the reads in MiXCR, one entry per CDR3 protein. The sample includes just over 200,000 distinct CDR3 sequences, roughly two thirds of them seen just once. Sequenced: sorted CD4+, CD8+, or CD8+CD57+ T cells (not recorded which) from PBMCs. The source of these receptors is a human donor with aplastic anemia.

CDR3 nucleotide sequence: TGTGCCATCAGTGAGTCGATGACTGGGACAGGGGATGGCTACACCTTC. It yields the protein CAISESMTGTGDGYTF. The chain couples TRBV10-3 to TRBJ1-2; 10 bases align to TRBD1. Losses at the gene ends were 0 bases for V and 6 bases for J; bases not matched to a gene: 7. This CDR3 region has 16 residues. CDR1 ENHRY and CDR2 SYGVKD come from the germline V gene.

This chain joins TRBV2 and TRBJ1-6; 10 bases align to TRBD1. The CDR3 consists of 15 residues. The germline gives CDR1 SNHLY, CDR2 FYNNEI. V was clipped by 2 bases and J by 10 bases; unmatched bases: 5. CDR3 protein: CASSEIGTGVSPLHF. CDR3 bases: TGTGCCAGCAGTGAAATCGGGACAGGGGTCTCACCCCTCCACTTT. Drawing the rest from reference TRBV2 and TRBJ1-6, the complete variable domain is EPEVTQTPSHQVTQMGQEVILRCVPISNHLYFYWYRQILGQKVEFLVSFYNNEISEKSEIFDDQFSVERPDGSNFTLKIRSTKLEDSAMYFCASSEIGTGVSPLHFGNGTRLTVT.

The CDR3 DNA reads TGTGCCAGCATTGATGGATCCTATGAGCAGTTCTTC. Amino acid sequence: CASIDGSYEQFF. The rearrangement uses TRBV2 and TRBJ2-1; D uncertain. The V gene lost 7 bases and the J gene lost 8 bases, with 12 bases spanning the gap. Germline values: CDR1 SNHLY, CDR2 FYNNEI. The CDR3 sequence is 12 residues long.

This clonotype was observed once. The chain uses TRBV7-9 and TRBJ2-7; no firm D call. Germline-derived CDR1 and CDR2 are SEHNR and FQNEAQ (reference sequence). V dropped 3 bases and J dropped 6 bases, with 6 bases sitting between them. The CDR3 runs to 11 residues. Here the CDR3 reads CASSFKGEQYF. The CDR3 DNA is TGTGCCAGCAGCTTTAAAGGCGAGCAGTACTTC.

This rearrangement joins TRBV24-1 to TRBJ2-7; tentative D call: TRBD2 (7 bases). The germline V and J ends were trimmed by 3 bases and 6 bases, with 20 bases remaining between them. Germline lookup yields CDR1 KGHDR and CDR2 SFDVKD. The CDR3 is made up of 16 amino acids. Written as DNA, the CDR3 is TGTGCCACCAGTGATGGTGGGGGGGCAGGGGTAGGCGAGCAGTACTTC. Its protein is CATSDGGGAGVGEQYF.

This clonotype was detected once. This sequence joins TRBV15 and TRBJ2-7; 8 positions agree with TRBD2. The CDR3 contains 15 residues. Germline V gives CDR1 LNHNV, CDR2 YYDKDF (reference sequence). After removal of 3 bases from V and 0 bases from J, the junction contained 4 bases not matched to a gene. The CDR3 sequence: CATSSSGGRSYEQYF. CDR3 DNA: TGTGCCACCAGCAGCAGCGGGGGCCGCTCCTACGAGCAGTACTTC.

This clonotype has only a few counts. This CDR3 is CSVGGMDTQYF. The DNA of the CDR3 is TGCAGCGTTGGTGGGATGGATACGCAGTATTTT. The chain employs TRBV29-1 and TRBJ2-3; D uncertain. This CDR3 region has 11 residues. CDR1 and CDR2 from the germline V gene are SQVTM and ANQGSEA. V lost 4 bases and J lost 6, with 8 bases in between.

The chain couples TRBV20-1 to TRBJ2-7; D uncertain. This CDR3 has 13 amino acids. Trimming removed 6 bases at V and 7 bases at J, with 19 bases between. Looked up from germline, CDR1 is DFQATT and CDR2 is SNEGSKA (reference sequence). The CDR3: CSALPGPTGEQYF. The CDR3 DNA follows: TGCAGTGCGTTACCCGGGCCCACCGGAGAGCAGTACTTC.

The V and J genes are TRBV7-9 and TRBJ1-6, with a tentative D call TRBD1 (5 bases). Germline lookup yields CDR1 SEHNR and CDR2 FQNEAQ (reference sequence). CDR3 length: 13 residues. Deletions cut 3 bases from V and 13 bases from J, with 13 bases between. CDR3 bases: TGTGCCAGCAGCTTGGACCCAGGGATCCCCCTCCACTTT. This codes for CASSLDPGIPLHF.

In this sample, this clonotype turned up many times. The CDR3 protein is CASSLGYGGYTF. The DNA of the CDR3 is TGTGCCAGCAGCTTAGGGTACGGTGGCTACACCTTC. The rearrangement joins TRBV11-2 to TRBJ1-2, with unresolved D. Germline assignment: CDR1 SGHAT and CDR2 FQNNGV. Trimming pared 1 base from V and 7 bases from J, leaving 7 bases between. The CDR3 consists of 12 residues. The whole variable domain, filled in from reference TRBV11-2 and TRBJ1-2, reads EAGVAQSPRYKIIEKRQSVAFWCNPISGHATLYWYQQILGQGPKLLIQFQNNGVVDDSQLPKDRFSAERLKGVDSTLKIQPAKLEDSAVYLCASSLGYGGYTFGSGTRLTVV.

In its sample, this clonotype was seen a few times. The gene calls are TRBV7-9 and TRBJ1-4, with a tentative D call TRBD1 (6 bases). CDR1 is SEHNR, CDR2 FQNEAQ, per germline (reference sequence). This CDR3 is 15 amino acids long. The V and J ends lost 0 bases and 8 bases respectively, with 13 bases between them. CDR3 sequence (DNA): TGTGCCAGCAGCTTAGCTCCAGGGGTCATCGAAAAACTGTTTTTT. Its protein is CASSLAPGVIEKLFF.

The chain recombines TRBV12-3 or TRBV12-4 with TRBJ1-3; 7 nucleotides align to TRBD1. With V trimmed by 6 bases and J by 6 bases, 5 bases remained unmatched. This CDR3 contains 13 residues. Written as DNA, the CDR3 is TGTGCCAGCAGACGGACAGGTGAAAACACCATATATTTT. Residues: CASRRTGENTIYF.

The genes are TRBV20-1 and TRBJ1-1; 7 nucleotides agree with TRBD1. J lost 6 bases, V lost 5 bases, and 12 bases had no gene match. Germline CDR1 DFQATT, CDR2 SNEGSKA (reference sequence). The CDR3 is 14 residues long. In DNA, the CDR3 is TGCAGTGCTTCAAGCCGACAGGGTATACCTGAAGCTTTCTTT. It encodes CSASSRQGIPEAFF.

V usage is TRBV10-3 and J usage is TRBJ1-3; D may be TRBD1 (6 bases). CDR3 length equals 14 residues. The germline gives CDR1 ENHRY, CDR2 SYGVKD. Trimming removed 6 bases at V and 4 bases at J, with 13 bases between. The CDR3 nucleotides are TGTGCCATCAGCGAGGGGGTTCAAGGAAACACCATATATTTT. It codes for CAISEGVQGNTIYF.

The rearrangement joins TRBV9 to TRBJ1-5, with 9 nucleotides matching TRBD1. The CDR3 runs to 16 residues. The germline V gene has CDR1 SGDLS and CDR2 YYNGEE. Losses at the gene ends were 3 bases for V and 0 bases for J; bases not matched to a gene: 4. The CDR3 here is CASSAGQGYSNQPQHF. The DNA of the CDR3 is TGTGCCAGCAGCGCTGGACAGGGGTATAGCAATCAGCCCCAGCATTTT.

The J gene is TRBJ2-7, the V gene TRBV19, with 9 positions matching TRBD1. The J segment lost 2 bases and the V segment lost 5 bases, leaving 4 bases of the junction unmatched. CDR1 LNHDA and CDR2 SQIVND come from the germline V gene (reference sequence). The CDR3 has 14 residues. The CDR3 DNA follows: TGTGCCAGTAGTTACGGGACAGGGACCTACGAGCAGTACTTC. It yields the protein CASSYGTGTYEQYF.

The V and J genes are TRBV2 and TRBJ1-2; 11 nucleotides line up with TRBD1. Per germline, CDR1 SNHLY and CDR2 FYNNEI. The CDR3 extends over 13 amino acids. Trimming cost V 6 bases and J 11 bases; bases outside gene matches: 8. The CDR3 spells CASRFDGQGAYTF. The CDR3 DNA reads TGTGCCAGCAGATTCGATGGACAGGGGGCTTACACCTTC.

V and J are TRBV5-1 and TRBJ1-6; the D is unclear. V dropped 2 bases and J dropped 6 bases, with 12 bases sitting between them. This CDR3 region has 15 residues. The germline CDR1 and CDR2 sequences are SGHRS and YFSETQ. CDR3 in DNA: TGCGCCAGCAGCTTAAAGACGTCACCTAATTCACCCCTCCACTTT. Protein product: CASSLKTSPNSPLHF.

The chain links TRBV5-6 to TRBJ2-7; 12 bases agree with TRBD1. V lost 3 bases to trimming and J lost 5 bases; unmatched junction nucleotides: 6. Germline assignment: CDR1 SGHDT and CDR2 YYEEEE. The CDR3 is 15 residues long. As DNA, the CDR3 is TGTGCCAGCAGCTCGGGGACAGGGGGCAGGAACGAGCAGTACTTC. Protein product: CASSSGTGGRNEQYF.

V usage is TRBV18 and J usage is TRBJ2-7; 9 bases are shared with TRBD1. The germline CDR1 and CDR2 sequences are KGHSH and LQKENI. Trimming at V came to 1 base and at J to 1 base, leaving 2 bases not matched to a gene. The CDR3 is made up of 15 amino acids. This chain's CDR3 is CASSPQGTGSYEQYF. CDR3 sequence (DNA): TGTGCCAGCTCACCACAGGGGACAGGGTCCTACGAGCAGTACTTC.

The rearrangement joins TRBV20-1 to TRBJ2-1; possibly TRBD1 for D (5 bases). The V end was cut by 6 bases, the J end by 15 bases, with 24 bases between. Looked up from germline, CDR1 is DFQATT and CDR2 is SNEGSKA (reference sequence). The CDR3 has 13 amino acids. The CDR3 here is CSAEEGGAARRFF. In DNA form, the CDR3 reads TGCAGTGCCGAGGAAGGTGGGGCGGCCAGACGGTTCTTC.

This clonotype showed up just a few times. This chain's CDR3 is CATSDGDRSRTDTQYF. The CDR3 DNA is TGTGCCACCAGTGACGGGGACAGGAGCAGAACAGATACGCAGTATTTT. This chain joins TRBV24-1 and TRBJ2-3; 8 bases are a match to TRBD1. From germline, CDR1 is KGHDR and CDR2 SFDVKD. The CDR3 loop spans 16 amino acids. Losses at the gene ends were 4 bases for V and 3 bases for J; bases not matched to a gene: 8.

This clonotype was seen at least ten times. This chain uses TRBV6-5 with TRBJ1-6; 8 nucleotides align to TRBD1. The junction had 3 bases not matched to a gene; V was cut back by 0 bases and J by 5 bases. The CDR3 is made up of 16 amino acids. The germline CDR1 and CDR2 sequences are MNHEY and SVGAGI. The DNA of the CDR3 is TGTGCCAGCAGTTACTCGACAGGGGTTAATAATTCACCCCTCCACTTT. This sequence encodes CASSYSTGVNNSPLHF.

To note about this clonotype: Its ends do not fully match the called genes, so a read error is possible. The gene calls are TRBV19 and TRBJ1-2; 8 positions match TRBD1. The CDR3 extends over 11 amino acids. Looked up from germline, CDR1 is LNHDA and CDR2 is SQIVND (reference sequence). The CDR3 bases are TGTGCCACGACAGGGGACTATGACTACACCTTC. Amino acid sequence: CATTGDYDYTF.

V usage is TRBV7-9 and J usage is TRBJ2-3; D not certain. Germline V gene sequence: CDR1 SEHNR, CDR2 FQNEAQ (reference sequence). This CDR3 is 15 amino acids long. Deletions cut 2 bases from V and 3 bases from J, with 12 bases between. CDR3 DNA sequence: TGTGCCAGCAGCTTATACCTAACCGGGACAGATACGCAGTATTTT. As protein: CASSLYLTGTDTQYF.

V usage is TRBV9 and J usage is TRBJ1-2; D not certain. The length of the CDR3 is 11 residues. Trimming removed 7 bases from V and 3 bases from J, with 7 bases in between. The germline V gene has CDR1 SGDLS and CDR2 YYNGEE. The CDR3 nucleotides read TGTGCCAGCTCGGGAGACTATGGCTACACCTTC. Its protein product is CASSGDYGYTF. Filled out from reference TRBV9 and TRBJ1-2, the complete variable domain reads DSGVTQTPKHLITATGQRVTLRCSPRSGDLSVYWYQQSLDQGLQFLIQYYNGEERAKGNILERFSAQQFPDLHSELNLSSLELGDSALYFCASSGDYGYTFGSGTRLTVV.

Turning to this clonotype: One end of the junction varies from germline; a read error may be responsible. CDR3 sequence reads: CASSPGTGGNYGYTF. The CDR3 nucleotides are TGCGCCAGCAGCCCCGGGACAGGCGGTAACTATGGCTACACCTTC. The V and J genes are TRBV7-9 and TRBJ1-2; 8 bases match TRBD1. Germline loops: CDR1 SEHNR, CDR2 FQNEAQ (reference sequence). This CDR3 is 15 amino acids long.

The chain carries TRBV2 and TRBJ2-1; possibly TRBD2 for D (6 bases). V was pared by 4 bases and J by 0 bases, with 10 bases between. This CDR3 region has 15 residues. Germline assignment: CDR1 SNHLY and CDR2 FYNNEI. The CDR3 reads CASSGRGSSYNEQFF. The CDR3 DNA is TGTGCCAGCAGTGGTCGGGGGAGCTCCTACAATGAGCAGTTCTTC.

V gene TRBV11-2 combines with J gene TRBJ2-5; D unclear. Trimming shortened V by 0 bases and J by 9 bases, and 14 bases separated the two germline ends. Germline loops: CDR1 SGHAT, CDR2 FQNNGV. The CDR3 covers 14 residues. The CDR3 sequence: CASSLDVGAVAQYF. For the CDR3, the DNA is TGTGCCAGCAGCTTAGACGTCGGTGCAGTGGCCCAGTACTTC.

This clonotype was seen more than once but under ten times. The chain combines TRBV7-9 with TRBJ2-1, with D perhaps TRBD1 (6 bases). In germline, CDR1 is SEHNR, CDR2 FQNEAQ (reference sequence). V was trimmed by 2 bases and J by 10 bases, leaving 9 bases between them. The CDR3 has 12 residues. The CDR3 DNA sequence: TGTGCCAGCAGCTTACCCCAGGGGGAGCAGTTCTTC. This encodes CASSLPQGEQFF. Variable domain in full (rest from reference TRBV7-9 and TRBJ2-1): DTGVSQNPRHKITKRGQNVTFRCDPISEHNRLYWYRQTLGQGPEFLTYFQNEAQLEKSRLLSDRFSAERPKGSFSTLEIQRTEQGDSAMYLCASSLPQGEQFFGPGTRLTVL.